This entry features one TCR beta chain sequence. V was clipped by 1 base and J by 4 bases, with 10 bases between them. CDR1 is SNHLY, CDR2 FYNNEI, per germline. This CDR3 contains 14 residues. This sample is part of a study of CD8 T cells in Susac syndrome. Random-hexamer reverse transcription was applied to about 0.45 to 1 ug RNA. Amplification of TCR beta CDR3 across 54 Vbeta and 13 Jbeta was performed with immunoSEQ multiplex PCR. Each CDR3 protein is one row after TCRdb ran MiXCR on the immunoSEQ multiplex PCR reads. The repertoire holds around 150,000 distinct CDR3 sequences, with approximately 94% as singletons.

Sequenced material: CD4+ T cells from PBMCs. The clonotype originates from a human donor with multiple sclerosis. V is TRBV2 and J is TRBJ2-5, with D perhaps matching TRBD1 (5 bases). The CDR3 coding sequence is TGTGCCAGCAGTGAAGGGGGCAATGGAGAGACCCAGTACTTC. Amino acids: CASSEGGNGETQYF.